What follows are 18 T cell receptor beta chains derived from one specimen sequenced in a study of identical twins. TCRdb re-derived calls from the 5' RACE reads in MiXCR, one entry per CDR3 protein. Among approximately 230,000 distinct CDR3 sequences listed, 5.5% to 7.5% were seen once. These data are also associated with another study on T cells expressing NK-cell markers.

Sequenced input: CD8+ T cells sorted from blood. These receptors all come from a woman under 30 in good health.

This clonotype was counted only a few times. The chain couples TRBV14 to TRBJ2-7; D unresolved. This CDR3 spans 12 amino acids. Looked up from germline, CDR1 is SGHDN and CDR2 is FVKESK. V shed 2 bases and J shed 7 bases, with 9 bases lying between them. CDR3 region: CASSQYSSEQYF. CDR3 DNA sequence: TGTGCCAGCAGCCAATACTCGAGTGAGCAGTACTTC.

In this sample, this clonotype turned up many times. The chain recombines TRBV20-1 with TRBJ1-5, with no clear D. CDR3 size: 15 residues. Per germline, CDR1 DFQATT and CDR2 SNEGSKA (reference sequence). V shed 0 bases and J shed 5 bases, with 14 bases lying between them. CDR3 sequence (DNA): TGCAGTGCTAGAGACCCGAACGGGAAGGATCAGCCCCAGCATTTT. Its protein product is CSARDPNGKDQPQHF.

The V and J genes are TRBV12-3 or TRBV12-4 and TRBJ2-7; 7 bases line up with TRBD1. The CDR3 sequence is 14 residues long. The ends lost 3 bases at V and 3 bases at J; junction bases unmatched: 5. The CDR3 DNA reads TGTGCCAGCAGTTTCCAGGGGGTAGGCTACGAGCAGTACTTC. As protein: CASSFQGVGYEQYF.

The genes are TRBV9 and TRBJ2-1; 10 bases fit TRBD2. The CDR3 covers 16 residues. Per the germline V gene, CDR1 is SGDLS and CDR2 is YYNGEE. J lost 8 bases, V lost 1 base, and 9 bases had no gene match. CDR3 loop: CASSVWGAGGPDEQFF. DNA for the CDR3: TGTGCCAGCAGCGTATGGGGAGCGGGAGGGCCAGATGAGCAGTTCTTC. The variable domain in full, with the rest retrieved from reference TRBV9 and TRBJ2-1, is DSGVTQTPKHLITATGQRVTLRCSPRSGDLSVYWYQQSLDQGLQFLIQYYNGEERAKGNILERFSAQQFPDLHSELNLSSLELGDSALYFCASSVWGAGGPDEQFFGPGTRLTVL.

This clonotype appeared a few times. V and J are TRBV27 and TRBJ1-3; D is unclear. Germline V lookup: CDR1 MNHEY, CDR2 SMNVEV (reference sequence). Trimming cost V 4 bases and J 0 bases, with 7 bases left between them. The CDR3 has 14 amino acids. CDR3 protein: CASSSWSSGNTIYF. CDR3 sequence (DNA): TGTGCCAGCAGTTCTTGGAGCTCTGGAAACACCATATATTTT.

This clonotype was seen at least ten times. The CDR3 DNA is TGTGCCAGCAGCTTAGGTGTCAGGGATGTGTATGGCTACACCTTC. This codes for CASSLGVRDVYGYTF. The chain recombines TRBV7-8 with TRBJ1-2, with D possibly matching TRBD1 (5 bases). The CDR3 covers 15 residues. The V and J ends lost 1 base and 5 bases respectively, with 14 bases between them. Germline V gives CDR1 SGHVS, CDR2 FQNEAQ.

Many counts were recorded for this clonotype. The V call is TRBV10-3, the J call TRBJ2-7, with 7 positions matching TRBD1. V trimming: 6 bases; J trimming: 3 bases; junction bases outside the gene matches: 8. CDR3 length: 14 amino acids. Germline V gene lookup returns CDR1 ENHRY and CDR2 SYGVKD. CDR3 sequence: CAIRNTGEGYEQYF. For the CDR3, the DNA is TGTGCCATCAGGAATACAGGGGAAGGCTACGAGCAGTACTTC.

Ten or more counts support this clonotype. The rearrangement uses TRBV29-1 and TRBJ2-3, with a tentative D call TRBD2 (5 bases). From germline, CDR1 is SQVTM and CDR2 ANQGSEA. This CDR3 is built from 14 residues. V lost 4 bases and J lost 0, with 11 bases in between. This chain's CDR3 is CSVARDTSTDTQYF. The DNA for the CDR3 is TGCAGCGTTGCGAGGGATACTAGCACAGATACGCAGTATTTT.

This rearrangement joins TRBV3-1 to TRBJ2-7; TRBD2 matches at 9 bases. Unmatched junction bases numbered 9, after V lost 1 base and J lost 2 bases. This CDR3 spans 17 amino acids. Germline assignment: CDR1 LGHDT and CDR2 YNNKEL (reference sequence). CDR3 protein: CASSQGPSGIPTYEQYF. CDR3 sequence (DNA): TGTGCCAGCAGCCAAGGTCCTAGCGGGATACCTACCTACGAGCAGTACTTC.

This sequence joins TRBV30 and TRBJ2-2; 8 nucleotides agree with TRBD1. The CDR3 consists of 16 residues. V was clipped by 6 bases and J by 0 bases; unmatched bases: 9. Germline values: CDR1 GTSNPN, CDR2 SVGIG (reference sequence). The CDR3 protein is CACPSQGAPNTGELFF. CDR3 DNA sequence: TGTGCCTGCCCGTCCCAGGGGGCCCCGAACACCGGGGAGCTGTTTTTT.

This clonotype was found many times. This chain joins TRBV27 and TRBJ1-5; a weak D match, TRBD1 (5 bases). The V end was cut by 3 bases, the J end by 7 bases, with 16 bases between. The CDR3 sequence is 15 residues long. Looked up from germline, CDR1 is MNHEY and CDR2 is SMNVEV (reference sequence). CDR3 region: CASSLEWGVGQPQHF. The CDR3 DNA is TGTGCCAGCAGTTTGGAGTGGGGGGTTGGACAGCCCCAGCATTTT.

The chain carries TRBV6-1 and TRBJ1-2, with D unresolved. The CDR3 totals 11 residues. Looked up from germline, CDR1 is MNHNS and CDR2 is SASEGT. Trimming took off 9 bases at V and 2 bases at J, with 7 bases between the two ends. The CDR3 DNA reads as TGTGCCAGTTGGACGAACTATGGCTACACCTTC. Encoded protein: CASWTNYGYTF.

This rearrangement joins TRBV10-2 to TRBJ1-6; 10 bases agree with TRBD1. Germline CDR1 reads WSHSY; CDR2 reads SAAADI. Trimming took 7 bases from V and 9 from J; bases not matched to a gene: 21. The CDR3 loop spans 19 amino acids. The CDR3 sequence: CASKIDTRWVGTGASPLHF. For the CDR3, the DNA is TGCGCCAGCAAGATTGATACGAGATGGGTTGGGACAGGGGCTTCACCCCTCCACTTT.

The sample holds a few counts of this clonotype. The chain links TRBV4-3 to TRBJ2-7, with a tentative D call TRBD2 (6 bases). V lost 2 bases and J 0 bases, leaving 11 bases between the germline ends. The CDR3 extends over 15 amino acids. Germline V gene data show CDR1 as LGHNA and CDR2 as YSLEER. The CDR3: CASSQFAGSSYEQYF. The DNA for the CDR3 is TGCGCCAGCAGCCAATTCGCGGGGAGCTCCTACGAGCAGTACTTC.

This clonotype occurred many times. The CDR3, as DNA: TGTGCCAGCAGCGGCACTAGCGGGTCCTACAATGAGCAGTTCTTC. This sequence encodes CASSGTSGSYNEQFF. The gene calls are TRBV9 and TRBJ2-1; TRBD2 matches at 9 bases. The germline gives CDR1 SGDLS, CDR2 YYNGEE. Germline trimming cut 3 bases from V and 1 base from J; bases unmatched to any gene: 2. The CDR3 length is 15 residues.

This clonotype was counted between two and nine times. The CDR3 region has the DNA TGCAGTGCTAGAACCTACAATGAGCAGTTCTTC. This codes for CSARTYNEQFF. V gene TRBV20-1 combines with J gene TRBJ2-1; D not certain. CDR1 and CDR2 (germline): DFQATT, SNEGSKA (reference sequence). The germline V and J ends were trimmed by 2 bases and 2 bases, with 1 base remaining between them. CDR3 length equals 11 residues.

At least ten counts were recorded for this clonotype. The CDR3 bases are TGTGCCACCAGCATTGACGACGGAGACAATGAGCAGTTCTTC. Protein: CATSIDDGDNEQFF. The gene calls are TRBV15 and TRBJ2-1; D gene uncertain. CDR3 size: 14 residues. Germline V gene data show CDR1 as LNHNV and CDR2 as YYDKDF (reference sequence). Between the trimmed V and J ends, which lost 4 bases and 5 bases, there was a span of 12 bases.

This chain connects TRBV9 to TRBJ2-5; weak D call: TRBD2 (6 bases). The CDR3 contains 16 residues. Germline V gene data show CDR1 as SGDLS and CDR2 as YYNGEE. Trimming stripped 3 bases from V and 2 bases from J, with 17 bases between. The CDR3 DNA follows: TGTGCCAGCAGCGCCCCGTGGGGGGACCCTCAAGAGACCCAGTACTTC. Protein product: CASSAPWGDPQETQYF.